The clone carrying this TCR beta chain occurred many times. Its antigen is unknown. Incorporated into the TCR beta cDNA libraries were unique molecular identifiers, which served to reduce PCR and sequencing biases. A single record per CDR3 protein comes from TCRdb applying MiXCR to the PCR reads. The sample holds some 260,000 distinct CDR3 sequences, 36% seen once. The sample comes from a study of post-analysis software for immune sequencing data. V lost 0 bases to trimming and J lost 0 bases; unmatched junction nucleotides: 5. Germline V gives CDR1 LNHNV, CDR2 YYDKDF (reference sequence). There are 17 residues in the CDR3. Study-wide results and limits: The study found TRBV5-6, TRBV5-1 and TRBV20-1 among five or six TRBV segments more frequent in patients than controls.

The sample comprised blood. The receptor's source is a girl aged 10-17 years with multiple sclerosis. J is TRBJ1-2 and V is TRBV15; 9 nucleotides match TRBD1. Written as DNA, the CDR3 is TGTGCCACCAGCAGAGATAAGACAGGGGGGTCTAACTATGGCTACACCTTC. Translation: CATSRDKTGGSNYGYTF.